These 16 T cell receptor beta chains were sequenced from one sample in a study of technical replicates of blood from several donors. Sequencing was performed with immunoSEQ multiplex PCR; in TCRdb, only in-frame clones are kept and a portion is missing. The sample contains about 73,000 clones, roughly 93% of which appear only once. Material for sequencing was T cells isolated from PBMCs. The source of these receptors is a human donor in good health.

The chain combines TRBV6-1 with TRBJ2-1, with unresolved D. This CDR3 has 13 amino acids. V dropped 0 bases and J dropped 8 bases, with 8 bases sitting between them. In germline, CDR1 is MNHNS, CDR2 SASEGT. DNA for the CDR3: TGTGCCAGCAGTGAAGCGTCCTCCCATGAGCAGTTCTTC. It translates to CASSEASSHEQFF.

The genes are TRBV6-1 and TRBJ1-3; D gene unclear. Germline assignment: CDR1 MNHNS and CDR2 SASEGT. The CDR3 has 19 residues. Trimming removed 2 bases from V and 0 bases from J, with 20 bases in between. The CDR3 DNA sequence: TGTGCCAGCAGTGAATTCATTGTGAGGGTGCATTCCTCTGGAAACACCATATATTTT. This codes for CASSEFIVRVHSSGNTIYF.

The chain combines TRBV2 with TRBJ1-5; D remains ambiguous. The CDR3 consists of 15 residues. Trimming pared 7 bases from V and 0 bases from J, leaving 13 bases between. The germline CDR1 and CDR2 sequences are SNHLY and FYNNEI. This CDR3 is CASMREQFSNQPQHF. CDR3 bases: TGTGCCAGCATGAGGGAACAGTTTAGCAATCAGCCCCAGCATTTT.

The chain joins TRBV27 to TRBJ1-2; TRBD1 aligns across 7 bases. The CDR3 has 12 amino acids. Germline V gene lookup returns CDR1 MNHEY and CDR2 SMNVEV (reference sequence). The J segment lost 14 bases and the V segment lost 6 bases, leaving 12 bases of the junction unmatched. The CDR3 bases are TGTGCCAGCAGACACCGGGACAGCGTATGGACCTTC. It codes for CASRHRDSVWTF.

The CDR3 region is CASSYSASGNNEQFF. The CDR3 DNA follows: TGTGCCAGCAGTTACTCGGCTAGCGGGAACAATGAGCAGTTCTTC. The gene calls are TRBV6-5 and TRBJ2-1; 9 bases agree with TRBD2. The CDR3 sequence is 15 residues long. CDR1 is MNHEY and CDR2 is SVGAGI in the germline V gene. V was clipped by 0 bases and J by 5 bases; unmatched bases: 2.

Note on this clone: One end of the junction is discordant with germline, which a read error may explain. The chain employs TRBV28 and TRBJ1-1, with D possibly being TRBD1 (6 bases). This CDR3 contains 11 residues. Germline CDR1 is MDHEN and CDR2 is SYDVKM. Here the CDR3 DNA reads TGTGCCAGCAGTTTATCAGGACAGACCTACTTT. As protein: CASSLSGQTYF.

CDR3 coding DNA: TGTGCCAGCATCTCCAGGGGTGCCGGGGAGCTGTTTTTT. This gives the protein CASISRGAGELFF. V usage is TRBV6-5 and J usage is TRBJ2-2, with D possibly being TRBD1 (6 bases). The CDR3 has 13 residues. CDR1 and CDR2 (germline): MNHEY, SVGAGI. The ends were cut back, 7 bases at V and 6 bases at J, with 12 bases in the middle.

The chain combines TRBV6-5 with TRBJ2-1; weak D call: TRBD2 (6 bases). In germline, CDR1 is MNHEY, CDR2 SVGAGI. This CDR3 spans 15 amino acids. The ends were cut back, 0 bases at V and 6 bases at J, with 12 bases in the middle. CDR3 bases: TGTGCCAGCAGTTACTCAAGTGAGGGACTCAATGAGCAGTTCTTC. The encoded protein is CASSYSSEGLNEQFF.

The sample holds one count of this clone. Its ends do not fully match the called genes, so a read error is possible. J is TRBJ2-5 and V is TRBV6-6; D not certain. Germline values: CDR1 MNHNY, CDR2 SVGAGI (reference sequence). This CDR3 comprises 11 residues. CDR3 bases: TGTGCCAGCAGTTACCAGGAGACCCAGTACTTC. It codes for CASSYQETQYF.

CDR3 in amino acids: CASSLGRWGGPSYEQYF. DNA of the CDR3: TGTGCCAGCAGCTTAGGAAGATGGGGAGGGCCCTCCTACGAGCAGTACTTC. The rearrangement joins TRBV7-2 to TRBJ2-7, with 7 bases that match TRBD2. Per the germline V gene, CDR1 is SGHTA and CDR2 is FQGNSA. The length of the CDR3 is 17 residues. After removal of 1 base from V and 0 bases from J, the junction contained 9 bases not matched to a gene.

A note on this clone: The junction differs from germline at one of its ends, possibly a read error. The CDR3 DNA sequence: TGTGCCAGCAGGGGTATGACAGGGAATTCAGCCCTCCACTTT. Amino acid sequence: CASRGMTGNSALHF. The rearrangement links TRBV6-5 to TRBJ1-6; 7 positions match TRBD1. The CDR3 is made up of 14 amino acids. CDR1 and CDR2 (germline): MNHEY, SVGAGI.

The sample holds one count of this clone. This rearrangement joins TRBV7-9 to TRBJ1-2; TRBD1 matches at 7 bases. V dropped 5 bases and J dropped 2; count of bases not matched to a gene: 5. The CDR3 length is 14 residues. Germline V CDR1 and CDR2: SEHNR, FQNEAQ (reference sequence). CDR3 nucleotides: TGTGCCAGCAGCCCCGGGGACAGCAACTATGGCTACACCTTC. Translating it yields CASSPGDSNYGYTF.

In DNA, the CDR3 is TGTGCCACCCTTCCCCCGGGGGGTAGCAGCCGAACTAGCTCCTACAATGAGCAGTTCTTC. It encodes CATLPPGGSSRTSSYNEQFF. The genes are TRBV28 and TRBJ2-1; TRBD2 agrees at 7 bases. In germline, CDR1 is MDHEN, CDR2 SYDVKM. This CDR3 region has 20 residues. Trimming cost V 10 bases and J 0 bases; bases outside gene matches: 24.

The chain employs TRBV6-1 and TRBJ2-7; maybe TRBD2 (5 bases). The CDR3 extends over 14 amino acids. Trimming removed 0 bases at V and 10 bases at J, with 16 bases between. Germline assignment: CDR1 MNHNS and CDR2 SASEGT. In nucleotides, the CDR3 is TGTGCCAGCAGTGAAGCCTACTCAACCGGGGTCCAGTACTTC. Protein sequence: CASSEAYSTGVQYF.

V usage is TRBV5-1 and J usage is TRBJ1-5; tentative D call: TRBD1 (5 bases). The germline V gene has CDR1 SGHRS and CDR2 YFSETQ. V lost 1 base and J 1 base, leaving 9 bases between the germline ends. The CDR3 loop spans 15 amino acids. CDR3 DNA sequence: TGCGCCAGCAGCTTGATGGCAGGGAGCAATCAGCCCCAGCATTTT. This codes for CASSLMAGSNQPQHF.

The CDR3: CASSSKPTGVGEKLFF. The CDR3 coding sequence is TGTGCCAGCAGCTCGAAACCCACAGGGGTAGGCGAAAAACTGTTTTTT. The chain links TRBV11-2 to TRBJ1-4, with TRBD1 matching over 7 bases. CDR1 and CDR2 from the germline V gene are SGHAT and FQNNGV. Trimming cost V 4 bases and J 8 bases; bases outside gene matches: 13. CDR3 length: 16 residues.